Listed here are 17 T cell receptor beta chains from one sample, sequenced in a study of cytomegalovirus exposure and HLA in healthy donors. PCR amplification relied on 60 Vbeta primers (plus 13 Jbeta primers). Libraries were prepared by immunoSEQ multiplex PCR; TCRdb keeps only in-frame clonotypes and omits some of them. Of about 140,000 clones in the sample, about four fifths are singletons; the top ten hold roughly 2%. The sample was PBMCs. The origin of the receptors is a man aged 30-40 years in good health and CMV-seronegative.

CDR3 sequence: CASGTGISTEAFF. The DNA of the CDR3 is TGTGCCAGTGGGACAGGAATATCCACTGAAGCTTTCTTT. The chain combines TRBV19 with TRBJ1-1; 8 bases agree with TRBD1. Germline lookup yields CDR1 LNHDA and CDR2 SQIVND (reference sequence). With 8 bases clipped from V and 4 bases from J, the junction kept 6 bases outside the gene matches. CDR3 length: 13 residues.

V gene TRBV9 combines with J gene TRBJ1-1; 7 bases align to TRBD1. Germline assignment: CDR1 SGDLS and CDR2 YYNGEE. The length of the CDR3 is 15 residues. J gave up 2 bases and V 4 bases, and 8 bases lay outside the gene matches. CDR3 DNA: TGTGCCAGCAGCCGGCGACAGGGCGACAACACTGAAGCTTTCTTT. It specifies CASSRRQGDNTEAFF.

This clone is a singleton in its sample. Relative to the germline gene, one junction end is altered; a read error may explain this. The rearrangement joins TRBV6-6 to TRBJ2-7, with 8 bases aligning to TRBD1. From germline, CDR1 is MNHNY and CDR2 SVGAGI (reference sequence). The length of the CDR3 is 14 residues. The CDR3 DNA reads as TGTGCCAGCAGTACGACCCGGGACAGGCTCGCTTGGAGTTTC. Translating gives CASSTTRDRLAWSF.

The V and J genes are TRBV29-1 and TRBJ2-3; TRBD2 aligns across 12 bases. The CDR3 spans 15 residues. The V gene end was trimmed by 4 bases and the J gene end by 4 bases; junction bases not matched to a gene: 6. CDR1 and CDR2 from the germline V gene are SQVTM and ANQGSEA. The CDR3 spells CSVARRLAGADTQYF. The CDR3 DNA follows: TGCAGCGTTGCCCGCCGACTAGCGGGAGCAGATACGCAGTATTTT.

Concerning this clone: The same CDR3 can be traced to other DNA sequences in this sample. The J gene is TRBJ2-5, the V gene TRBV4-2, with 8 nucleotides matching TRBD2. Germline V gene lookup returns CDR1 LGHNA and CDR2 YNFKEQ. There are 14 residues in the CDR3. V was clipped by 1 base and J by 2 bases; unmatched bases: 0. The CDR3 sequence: CASSQAGGQETQYF. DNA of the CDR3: TGTGCCAGCAGCCAAGCGGGGGGGCAAGAGACCCAGTACTTC.

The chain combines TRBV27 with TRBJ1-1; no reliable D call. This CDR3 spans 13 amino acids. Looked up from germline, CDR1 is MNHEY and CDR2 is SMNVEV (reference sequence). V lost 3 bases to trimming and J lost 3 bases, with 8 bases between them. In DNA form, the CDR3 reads TGTGCCAGCAGTTTTAGATACGACACTGAAGCTTTCTTT. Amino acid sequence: CASSFRYDTEAFF.

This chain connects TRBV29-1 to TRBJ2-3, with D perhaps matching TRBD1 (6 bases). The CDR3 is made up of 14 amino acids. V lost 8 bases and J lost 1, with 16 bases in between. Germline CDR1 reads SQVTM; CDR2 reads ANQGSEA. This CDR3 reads CSKTSTGGTDTQYF. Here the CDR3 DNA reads TGCAGCAAGACCTCGACAGGTGGCACAGATACGCAGTATTTT.

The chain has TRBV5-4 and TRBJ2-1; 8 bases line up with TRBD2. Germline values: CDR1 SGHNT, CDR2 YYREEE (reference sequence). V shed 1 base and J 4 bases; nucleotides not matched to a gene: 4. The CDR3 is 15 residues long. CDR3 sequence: CASSLIAGSYNEQFF. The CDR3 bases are TGTGCCAGCAGCTTGATAGCGGGATCATACAATGAGCAGTTCTTC.

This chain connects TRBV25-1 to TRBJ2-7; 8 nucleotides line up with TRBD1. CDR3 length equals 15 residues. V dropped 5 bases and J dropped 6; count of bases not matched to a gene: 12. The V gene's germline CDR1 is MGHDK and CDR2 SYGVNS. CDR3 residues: CASSTPGTGSCEQYF. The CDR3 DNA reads TGTGCCAGCAGTACCCCCGGGACAGGTTCTTGCGAGCAGTACTTC.

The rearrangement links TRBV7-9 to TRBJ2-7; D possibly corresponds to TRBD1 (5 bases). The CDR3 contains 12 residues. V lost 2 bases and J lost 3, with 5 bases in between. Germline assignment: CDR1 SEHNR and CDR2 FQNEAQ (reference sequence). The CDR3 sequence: CASSLQGYEQYF. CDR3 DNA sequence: TGTGCCAGCAGCTTACAGGGCTACGAGCAGTACTTC.

CDR3 in amino acids: CASSPPGQGNQPQHF. As DNA, the CDR3 is TGTGCCAGCAGCCCCCCGGGACAGGGTAATCAGCCCCAGCATTTT. The gene calls are TRBV7-3 and TRBJ1-5; TRBD1 agrees at 9 bases. This CDR3 spans 15 amino acids. Germline CDR1 is SGHTA and CDR2 is FQGTGA. The V and J ends lost 5 bases and 4 bases, in that order; junction bases with no gene match: 6.

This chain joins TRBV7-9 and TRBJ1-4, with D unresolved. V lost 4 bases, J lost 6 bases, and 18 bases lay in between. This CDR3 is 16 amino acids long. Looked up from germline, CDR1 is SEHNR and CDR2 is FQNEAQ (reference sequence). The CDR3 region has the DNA TGTGCCAGCAGCTCGACGGGAGGCGTTGGTGATGAAAAACTGTTTTTT. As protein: CASSSTGGVGDEKLFF.

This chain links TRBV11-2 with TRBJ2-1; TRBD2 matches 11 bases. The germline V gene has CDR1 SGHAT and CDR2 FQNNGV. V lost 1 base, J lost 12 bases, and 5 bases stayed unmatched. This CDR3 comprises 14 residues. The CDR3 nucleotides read TGTGCCAGCAGCTTAGCGGCTAGCGGGGGGTTGCAGTTCTTC. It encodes CASSLAASGGLQFF.

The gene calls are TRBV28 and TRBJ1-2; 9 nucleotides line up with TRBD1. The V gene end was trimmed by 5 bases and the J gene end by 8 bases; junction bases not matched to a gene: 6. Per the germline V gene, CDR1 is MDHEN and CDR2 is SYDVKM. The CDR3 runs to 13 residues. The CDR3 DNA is TGTGCCAGCAGTCAACAGGGGGCAGGCGGCTACACCTTC. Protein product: CASSQQGAGGYTF.

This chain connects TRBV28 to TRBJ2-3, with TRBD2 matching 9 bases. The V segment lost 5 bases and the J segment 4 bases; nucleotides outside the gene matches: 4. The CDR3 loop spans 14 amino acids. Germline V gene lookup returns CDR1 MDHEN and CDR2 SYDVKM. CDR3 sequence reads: CASSRAGGADTQYF. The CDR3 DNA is TGTGCCAGCAGTCGGGCGGGAGGGGCAGATACGCAGTATTTT.

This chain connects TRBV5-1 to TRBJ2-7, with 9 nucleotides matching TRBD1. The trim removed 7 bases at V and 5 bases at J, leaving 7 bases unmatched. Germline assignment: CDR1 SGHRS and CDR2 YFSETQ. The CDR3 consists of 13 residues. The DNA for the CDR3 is TGCGCCAGCGGACAGGGGTTTGTGAACGAGCAGTACTTC. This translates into CASGQGFVNEQYF.

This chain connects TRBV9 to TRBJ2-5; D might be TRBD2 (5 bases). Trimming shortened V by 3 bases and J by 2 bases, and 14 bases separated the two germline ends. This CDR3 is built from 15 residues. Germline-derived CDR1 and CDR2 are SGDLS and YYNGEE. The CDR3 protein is CASSGPLAFQETQYF. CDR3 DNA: TGTGCCAGCAGCGGTCCCTTAGCGTTTCAAGAGACCCAGTACTTC.